This T cell receptor beta chain was sequenced during a study of patients and donors after allogeneic stem cell transplantation. Germline V lookup: CDR1 KGHSH, CDR2 LQKENI. Deletions cut 3 bases from V and 4 bases from J, with 9 bases between. The CDR3 has 13 amino acids. Each CDR3 protein is one row after TCRdb ran MiXCR on the RT-PCR reads. The repertoire holds approximately 150,000 distinct CDR3 sequences, over 30% seen once, with 50% in the top ten. This chain connects TRBV18 to TRBJ1-2; no definite D call. Sequenced material: blood, either unsorted or a sorted T cell fraction (not recorded which). The TCR sequence derives from a human donor who was either an allogeneic HSCT recipient or a stem cell or donor lymphocyte infusion donor (not recorded which). It is not recorded whose cells these are; they may come from a transplant donor. CDR3 sequence: CASSPEVGYGYTF. CDR3 in DNA: TGTGCCAGCTCACCGGAGGTCGGCTATGGCTACACCTTC.